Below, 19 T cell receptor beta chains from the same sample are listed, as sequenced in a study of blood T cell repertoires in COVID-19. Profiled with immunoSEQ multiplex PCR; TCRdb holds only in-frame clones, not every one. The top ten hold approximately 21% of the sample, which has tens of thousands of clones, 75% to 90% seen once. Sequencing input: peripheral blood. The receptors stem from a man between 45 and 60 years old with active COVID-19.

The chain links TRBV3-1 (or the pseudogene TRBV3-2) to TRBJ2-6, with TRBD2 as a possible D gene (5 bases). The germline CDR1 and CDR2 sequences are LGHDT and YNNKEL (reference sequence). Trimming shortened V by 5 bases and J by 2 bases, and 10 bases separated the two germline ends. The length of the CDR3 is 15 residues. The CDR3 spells CASSIWRAGANVLTF. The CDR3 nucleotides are TGTGCCAGCAGCATCTGGCGGGCTGGGGCCAACGTCCTGACTTTC.

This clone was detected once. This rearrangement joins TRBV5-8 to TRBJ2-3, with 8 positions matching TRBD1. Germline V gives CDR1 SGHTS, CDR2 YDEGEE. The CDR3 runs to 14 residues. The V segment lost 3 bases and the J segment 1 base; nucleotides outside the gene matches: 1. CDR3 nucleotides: TGTGCCAGCAGCTGGGGACAGGGCACAGATACGCAGTATTTT. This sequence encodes CASSWGQGTDTQYF.

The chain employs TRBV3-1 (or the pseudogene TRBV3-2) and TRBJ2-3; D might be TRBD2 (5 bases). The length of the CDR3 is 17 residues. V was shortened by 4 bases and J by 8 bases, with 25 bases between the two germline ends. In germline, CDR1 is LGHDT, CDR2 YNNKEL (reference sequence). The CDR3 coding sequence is TGTGCCAGCAGCCGCCTCCGCGACGCCGATCGAGGAGGTACGCAGTATTTT. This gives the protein CASSRLRDADRGGTQYF.

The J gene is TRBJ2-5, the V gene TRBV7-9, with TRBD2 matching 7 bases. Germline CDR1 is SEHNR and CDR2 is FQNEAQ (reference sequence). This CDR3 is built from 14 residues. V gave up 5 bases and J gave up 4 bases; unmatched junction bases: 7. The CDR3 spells CASSRSWEGETQYF. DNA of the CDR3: TGTGCCAGCAGCCGTTCCTGGGAGGGAGAGACCCAGTACTTC.

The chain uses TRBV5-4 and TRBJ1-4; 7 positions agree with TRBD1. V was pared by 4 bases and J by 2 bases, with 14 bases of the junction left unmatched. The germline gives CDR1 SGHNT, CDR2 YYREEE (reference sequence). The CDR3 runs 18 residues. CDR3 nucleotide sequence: TGTGCCAGCAGCCCCGGTCCGGAGAGGGGGCAGACTAATGAAAAACTGTTTTTT. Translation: CASSPGPERGQTNEKLFF.

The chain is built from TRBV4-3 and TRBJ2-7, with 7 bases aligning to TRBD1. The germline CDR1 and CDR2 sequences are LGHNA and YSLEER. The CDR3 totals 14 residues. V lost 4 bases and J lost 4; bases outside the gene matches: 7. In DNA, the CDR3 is TGCGCCAGCAGCCCCGGGCAGGGGGTTTACGAGCAGTACTTC. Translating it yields CASSPGQGVYEQYF.

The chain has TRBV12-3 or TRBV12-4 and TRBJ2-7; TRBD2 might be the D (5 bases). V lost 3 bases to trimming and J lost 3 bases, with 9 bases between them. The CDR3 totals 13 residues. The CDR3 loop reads CASSFGVVYEQYF. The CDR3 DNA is TGTGCCAGCAGTTTCGGGGTGGTCTACGAGCAGTACTTC.

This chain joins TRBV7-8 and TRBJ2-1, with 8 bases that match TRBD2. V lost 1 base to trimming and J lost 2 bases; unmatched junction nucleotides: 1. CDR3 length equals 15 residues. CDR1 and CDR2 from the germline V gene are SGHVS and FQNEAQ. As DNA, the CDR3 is TGTGCCAGCAGCTTAGTAGCGGGAACCTACAATGAGCAGTTCTTC. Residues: CASSLVAGTYNEQFF.

CDR3 sequence reads: CASAYGTLYEQYF. The CDR3 DNA reads as TGTGCCAGCGCGTACGGGACTCTCTACGAGCAGTACTTC. The chain couples TRBV6-6 to TRBJ2-7; a weak D match, TRBD2 (6 bases). Trimming pared 8 bases from V and 3 bases from J, leaving 14 bases between. The CDR3 consists of 13 residues. In germline, CDR1 is MNHNY, CDR2 SVGAGI (reference sequence).

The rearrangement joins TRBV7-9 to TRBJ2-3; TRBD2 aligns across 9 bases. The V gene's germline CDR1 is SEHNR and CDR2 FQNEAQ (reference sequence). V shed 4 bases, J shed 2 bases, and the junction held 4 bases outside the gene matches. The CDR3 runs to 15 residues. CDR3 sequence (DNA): TGTGCCAGCAGCTCGCGACTAGCGGACACAGATACGCAGTATTTT. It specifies CASSSRLADTDTQYF.

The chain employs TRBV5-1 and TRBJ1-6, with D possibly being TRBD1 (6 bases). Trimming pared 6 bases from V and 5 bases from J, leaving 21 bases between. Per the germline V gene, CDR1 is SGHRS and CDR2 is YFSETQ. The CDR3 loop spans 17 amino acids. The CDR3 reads CASTRGGQTVNNSPLHF. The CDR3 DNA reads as TGCGCCAGCACCCGGGGCGGACAGACAGTGAATAATTCACCCCTCCACTTT.

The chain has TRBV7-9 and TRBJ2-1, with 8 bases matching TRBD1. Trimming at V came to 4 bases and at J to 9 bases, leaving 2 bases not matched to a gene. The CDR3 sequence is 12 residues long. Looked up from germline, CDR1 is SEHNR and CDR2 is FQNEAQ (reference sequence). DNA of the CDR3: TGTGCCAGCAGCTGGACAGGGCCTGAGCAGTTCTTC. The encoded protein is CASSWTGPEQFF.

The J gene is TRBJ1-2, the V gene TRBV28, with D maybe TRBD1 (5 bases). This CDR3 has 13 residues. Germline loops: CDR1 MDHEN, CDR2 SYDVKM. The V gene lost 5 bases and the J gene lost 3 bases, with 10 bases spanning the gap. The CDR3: CASSPQGYYGYTF. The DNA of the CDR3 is TGTGCCAGCAGTCCCCAGGGCTACTATGGCTACACCTTC.

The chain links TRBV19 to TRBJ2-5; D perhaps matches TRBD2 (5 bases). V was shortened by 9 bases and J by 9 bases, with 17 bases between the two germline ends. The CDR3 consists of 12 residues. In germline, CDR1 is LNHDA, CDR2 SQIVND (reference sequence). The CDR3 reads CARWSTFGAQYF. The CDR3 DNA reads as TGTGCCAGATGGAGTACCTTCGGGGCCCAGTACTTC.

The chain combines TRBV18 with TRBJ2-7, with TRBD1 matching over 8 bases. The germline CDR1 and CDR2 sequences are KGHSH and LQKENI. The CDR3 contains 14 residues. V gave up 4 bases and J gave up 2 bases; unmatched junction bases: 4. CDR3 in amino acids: CASSQDRGPYEQYF. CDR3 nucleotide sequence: TGTGCCAGCTCACAAGACAGGGGCCCCTACGAGCAGTACTTC. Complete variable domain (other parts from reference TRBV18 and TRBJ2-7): NAGVMQNPRHLVRRRGQEARLRCSPMKGHSHVYWYRQLPEEGLKFMVYLQKENIIDESGMPKERFSAEFPKEGPSILRIQQVVRGDSAAYFCASSQDRGPYEQYFGPGTRLTVT.

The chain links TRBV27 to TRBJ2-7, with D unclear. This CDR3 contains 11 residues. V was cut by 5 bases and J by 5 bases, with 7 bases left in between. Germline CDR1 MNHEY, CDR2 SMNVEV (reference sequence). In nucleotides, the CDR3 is TGTGCCAGCAGTACTGAACACGAGCAGTACTTC. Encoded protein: CASSTEHEQYF.

Here the CDR3 DNA reads TGTGCCAGCCCCAAGAGGGACATGAACACTGAAGCTTTCTTT. Translating it yields CASPKRDMNTEAFF. The V gene is TRBV7-9, the J gene TRBJ1-1, with D possibly being TRBD1 (6 bases). Trimming stripped 8 bases from V and 0 bases from J, with 13 bases between. CDR1 is SEHNR, CDR2 FQNEAQ, per germline (reference sequence). The CDR3 is 14 residues long.

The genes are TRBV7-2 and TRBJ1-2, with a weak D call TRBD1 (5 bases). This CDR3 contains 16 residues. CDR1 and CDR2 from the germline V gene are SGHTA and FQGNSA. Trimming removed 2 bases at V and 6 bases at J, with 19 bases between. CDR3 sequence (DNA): TGTGCCAGCAGCTTAATGACCCTGGCCAGGGCTCATGGCTACACCTTC. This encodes CASSLMTLARAHGYTF.

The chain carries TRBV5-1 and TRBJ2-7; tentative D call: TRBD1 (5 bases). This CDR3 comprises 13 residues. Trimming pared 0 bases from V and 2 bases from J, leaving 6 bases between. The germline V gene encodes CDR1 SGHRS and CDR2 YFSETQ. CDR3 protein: CASSLEGPYEQYF. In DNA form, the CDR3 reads TGCGCCAGCAGCTTGGAGGGGCCCTACGAGCAGTACTTC.